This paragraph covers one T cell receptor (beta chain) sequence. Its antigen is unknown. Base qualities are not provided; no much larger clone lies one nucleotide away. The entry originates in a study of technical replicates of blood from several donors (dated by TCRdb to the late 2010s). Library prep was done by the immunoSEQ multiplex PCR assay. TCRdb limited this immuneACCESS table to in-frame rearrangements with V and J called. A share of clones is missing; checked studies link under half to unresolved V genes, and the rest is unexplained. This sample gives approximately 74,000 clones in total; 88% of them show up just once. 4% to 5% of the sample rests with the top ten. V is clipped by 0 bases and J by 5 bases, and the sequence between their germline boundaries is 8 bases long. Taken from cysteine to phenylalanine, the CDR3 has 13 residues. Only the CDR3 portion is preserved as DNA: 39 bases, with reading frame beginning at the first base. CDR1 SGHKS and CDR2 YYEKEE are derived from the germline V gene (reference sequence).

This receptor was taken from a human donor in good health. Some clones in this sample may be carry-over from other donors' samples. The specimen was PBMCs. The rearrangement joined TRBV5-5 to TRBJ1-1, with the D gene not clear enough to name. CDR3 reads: CASSLVGDTEAFF. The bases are TGTGCCAGCAGCTTGGTCGGGGATACTGAAGCTTTCTTT.